This T cell receptor (beta chain) was recovered during a study of blood T cell repertoires in COVID-19. Germline values: CDR1 MNHEY, CDR2 SMNVEV (reference sequence). The CDR3 has 16 residues. Trimming took 8 bases from V and 0 from J; bases not matched to a gene: 8. The method was immunoSEQ multiplex PCR; TCRdb's version includes in-frame clones alone and lacks a portion of them. This sample yields about 250,000 clones, of which over 75% are seen a single time; over 2.5% belongs to the top ten. The sample taken for sequencing was PBMCs or T cells enriched from blood (not recorded which). The chain couples TRBV27 to TRBJ2-1; 9 positions match TRBD2. The TCR comes from a middle-aged woman who had been exposed to COVID-19. In nucleotides, the CDR3 is TGTGCCAGCCGCCCACATAGCGGGAGCTCCTACAATGAGCAGTTCTTC. Residues: CASRPHSGSSYNEQFF.